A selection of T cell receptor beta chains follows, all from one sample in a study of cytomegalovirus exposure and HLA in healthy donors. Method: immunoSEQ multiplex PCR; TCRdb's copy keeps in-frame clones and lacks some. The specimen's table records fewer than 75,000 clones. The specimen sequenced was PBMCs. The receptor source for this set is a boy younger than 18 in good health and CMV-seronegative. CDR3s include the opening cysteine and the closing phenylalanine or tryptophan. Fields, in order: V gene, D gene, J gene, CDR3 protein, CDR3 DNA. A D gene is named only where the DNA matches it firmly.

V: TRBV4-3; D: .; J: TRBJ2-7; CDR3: CASSQVEGAGEQYF; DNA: TGCGCCAGCAGCCAAGTCGAGGGAGCCGGCGAGCAGTACTTC
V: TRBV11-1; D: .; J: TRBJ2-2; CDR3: CASSVGTGELFF; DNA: TGTGCCAGCAGCGTCGGGACCGGGGAGCTGTTTTTT
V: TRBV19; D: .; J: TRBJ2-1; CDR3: CASSIQSAGSDNEQFF; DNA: TGTGCCAGTAGTATTCAATCGGCCGGGTCCGACAATGAGCAGTTCTTC
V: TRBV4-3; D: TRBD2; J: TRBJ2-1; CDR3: CASSQVGREEDEQFF; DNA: TGCGCCAGCAGCCAAGTGGGTCGGGAGGAGGATGAGCAGTTCTTC
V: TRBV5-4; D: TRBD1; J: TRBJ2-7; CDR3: CASSFPTGLSYEQYF; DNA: TGTGCCAGCAGCTTCCCGACAGGGTTATCCTACGAGCAGTACTTC
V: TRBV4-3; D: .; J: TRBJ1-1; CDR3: CASSQDVRVNTEAFF; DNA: TGCGCCAGCAGCCAAGATGTCAGGGTGAACACTGAAGCTTTCTTT
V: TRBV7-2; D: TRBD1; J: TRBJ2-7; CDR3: CASSFPDRGAYEQYF; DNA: TGTGCCAGCAGCTTCCCGGACAGGGGCGCCTACGAGCAGTACTTC
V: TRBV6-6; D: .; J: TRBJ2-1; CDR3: CASSSPSGVNEQFF; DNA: TGTGCCAGCAGTTCACCATCCGGGGTTAATGAGCAGTTCTTC
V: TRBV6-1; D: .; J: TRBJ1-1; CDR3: CASSEGGPLNTEAFF; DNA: TGTGCCAGCAGTGAAGGAGGGCCCTTGAACACTGAAGCTTTCTTT
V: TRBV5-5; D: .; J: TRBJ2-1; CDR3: CASSLKQVSYNEQFF; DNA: TGTGCCAGCAGCTTGAAACAGGTCTCCTACAATGAGCAGTTCTTC
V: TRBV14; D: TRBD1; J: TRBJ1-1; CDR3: CASSEWTGTNTEAFF; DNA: TGTGCCAGCAGTGAATGGACAGGGACGAACACTGAAGCTTTCTTT
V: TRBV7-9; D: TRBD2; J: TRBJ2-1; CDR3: CASSPGGRENNEQFF; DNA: TGTGCCAGCAGCCCTGGTGGGCGGGAGAACAATGAGCAGTTCTTC
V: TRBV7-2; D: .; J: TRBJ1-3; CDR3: CASSHTSGLEEGNTIYF; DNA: TGTGCCAGCAGCCACACCTCTGGGCTGGAGGAGGGAAACACCATATATTTT
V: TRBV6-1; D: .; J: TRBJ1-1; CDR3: CASVLRQGPTEAFF; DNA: TGTGCCAGCGTCCTCCGTCAGGGCCCTACTGAAGCTTTCTTT
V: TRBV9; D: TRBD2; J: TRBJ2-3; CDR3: CASSVGAGGNTDTQYF; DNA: TGTGCCAGCAGCGTAGGAGCGGGGGGGAATACAGATACGCAGTATTTT
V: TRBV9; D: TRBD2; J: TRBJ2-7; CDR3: CASSVDTSGSYEQYF; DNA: TGTGCCAGCAGCGTAGACACTAGCGGGAGTTACGAGCAGTACTTC
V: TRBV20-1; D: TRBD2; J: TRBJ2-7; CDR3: CTLAGAEQYF; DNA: TGCACCCTAGCGGGAGCCGAGCAGTACTTC
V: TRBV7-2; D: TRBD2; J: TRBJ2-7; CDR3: CASSYGGNYEQYF; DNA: TGTGCCAGCAGCTACGGGGGGAACTACGAGCAGTACTTC
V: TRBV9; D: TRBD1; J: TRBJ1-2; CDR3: CASSDPGQVNYGYTF; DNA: TGTGCCAGCAGCGACCCGGGACAGGTGAACTATGGCTACACCTTC
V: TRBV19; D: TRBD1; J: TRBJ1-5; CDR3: CASSGQGGNQPQHF; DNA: TGTGCCAGTAGTGGACAGGGTGGCAATCAGCCCCAGCATTTT
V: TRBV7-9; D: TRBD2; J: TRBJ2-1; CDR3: CASSLGLREDDNEQFF; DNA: TGTGCCAGCAGCTTAGGCCTGCGGGAGGACGACAATGAGCAGTTCTTC
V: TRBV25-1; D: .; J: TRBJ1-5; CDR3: CASSGSGAPGPQHF; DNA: TGTGCCAGCAGTGGATCAGGGGCCCCGGGGCCCCAGCATTTT
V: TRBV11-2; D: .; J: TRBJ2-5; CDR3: CASSSEETQYF; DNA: TGTGCCAGCAGCTCCGAGGAGACCCAGTACTTC
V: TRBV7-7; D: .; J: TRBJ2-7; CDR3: CASSSTPFYEQYF; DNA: TGTGCCAGCAGCTCGACTCCCTTCTACGAGCAGTACTTC
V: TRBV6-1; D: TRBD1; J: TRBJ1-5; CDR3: CASMRGQGQDQPQHF; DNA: TGTGCCAGCATGAGGGGACAGGGGCAAGATCAGCCCCAGCATTTT
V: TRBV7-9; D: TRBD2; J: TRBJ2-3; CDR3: CASSLRLAGGLDTQYF; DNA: TGTGCCAGCAGCTTGAGACTAGCGGGAGGGTTAGATACGCAGTATTTT
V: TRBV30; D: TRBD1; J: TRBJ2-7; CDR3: CAFTGGAYEQYF; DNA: TGTGCCTTTACAGGGGGCGCTTACGAGCAGTACTTC
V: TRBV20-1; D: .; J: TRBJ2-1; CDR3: CSARRGNEQFF; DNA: TGCAGTGCTAGACGGGGGAATGAGCAGTTCTTC
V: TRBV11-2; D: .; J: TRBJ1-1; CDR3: CASSLEGAGTEAFF; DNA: TGTGCCAGCAGCTTAGAAGGGGCGGGGACTGAAGCTTTCTTT
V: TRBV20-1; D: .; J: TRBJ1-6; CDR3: CSALRDSPLHF; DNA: TGCAGTGCTCTGAGGGATTCACCCCTCCACTTT